Below, 26 T cell receptor beta chains from the same sample are listed, as sequenced in a study of control samples from healthy donors and cancer patients. Assay: immunoSEQ multiplex PCR; the TCRdb copy retains only in-frame clones and omits some. The repertoire holds approximately 70,000 clones, approximately 84% seen once, with approximately 30% in the top ten. The sample comprised blood. All receptors derive from a man aged 50-60 years in good health.

The chain has TRBV6-5 and TRBJ2-1; weak D call: TRBD1 (6 bases). CDR1 and CDR2 from the germline V gene are MNHEY and SVGAGI. V lost 4 bases to trimming and J lost 4 bases, with 17 bases between them. This CDR3 region has 16 residues. The CDR3 bases are TGTGCCAGCAGTTCTGAAAGAGGGGGTGTTTACAATGAGCAGTTCTTC. Translating it yields CASSSERGGVYNEQFF.

The chain links TRBV18 to TRBJ2-3; no clear D gene. Germline loops: CDR1 KGHSH, CDR2 LQKENI. V was cut by 1 base and J by 4 bases, with 9 bases left in between. The CDR3 is 14 amino acids. The CDR3 region has the DNA TGTGCCAGCTCACCACGTCACTCCCCAGATACGCAGTATTTT. Protein sequence: CASSPRHSPDTQYF.

This clone has a single count. The chain has TRBV14 and TRBJ2-1; 8 bases agree with TRBD1. V dropped 4 bases and J dropped 3; count of bases not matched to a gene: 5. The germline CDR1 and CDR2 sequences are SGHDN and FVKESK. The CDR3 runs to 15 residues. In nucleotides, the CDR3 is TGTGCCAGCAGCCTTGGACAGGGCCACTACAATGAGCAGTTCTTC. Its translation is CASSLGQGHYNEQFF.

CDR3 coding DNA: TGTGCCAGCAGTCTCCAGGGGGCCGTCAGCACAGATACGCAGTATTTT. It codes for CASSLQGAVSTDTQYF. The chain joins TRBV27 to TRBJ2-3; TRBD1 matches at 8 bases. CDR1 and CDR2 (germline): MNHEY, SMNVEV (reference sequence). This CDR3 contains 16 residues. V lost 5 bases and J lost 0; bases outside the gene matches: 7.

The gene calls are TRBV7-3 and TRBJ2-1; 10 nucleotides match TRBD2. V was clipped by 5 bases and J by 3 bases; unmatched bases: 1. The CDR3 spans 14 residues. CDR1 SGHTA and CDR2 FQGTGA come from the germline V gene. Written as DNA, the CDR3 is TGTGCCAGCAGCGTAGCGGGAGGCTACAATGAGCAGTTCTTC. Its translation: CASSVAGGYNEQFF.

This chain links TRBV10-3 with TRBJ1-4, with a possible D match to TRBD1 (6 bases). The germline V gene encodes CDR1 ENHRY and CDR2 SYGVKD. V dropped 8 bases and J dropped 3 bases, with 10 bases sitting between them. This CDR3 region has 13 residues. CDR3 protein: CAIAGQSNEKLFF. The CDR3 coding sequence is TGTGCCATCGCCGGACAGTCTAATGAAAAACTGTTTTTT.

The J gene is TRBJ1-1, the V gene TRBV7-9, with D uncertain. CDR1 SEHNR and CDR2 FQNEAQ come from the germline V gene (reference sequence). The V and J ends lost 5 bases and 1 base respectively, with 17 bases between them. The CDR3 has 16 amino acids. The CDR3 DNA sequence: TGTGCCAGCAGCCCCGTCGGCGGGGTAAGGAACACTGAAGCTTTCTTT. This sequence encodes CASSPVGGVRNTEAFF.

The V and J genes are TRBV7-2 and TRBJ1-2, with 9 bases fitting TRBD1. This CDR3 is built from 14 residues. The V segment lost 1 base and the J segment 6 bases; nucleotides outside the gene matches: 3. Germline-derived CDR1 and CDR2 are SGHTA and FQGNSA. This chain's CDR3 is CASSLGGQGHGYTF. The CDR3 DNA reads as TGTGCCAGCAGCTTAGGGGGACAGGGCCATGGCTACACCTTC.

V and J are TRBV6-5 and TRBJ2-7; tentatively, D is TRBD1 (6 bases). CDR1 and CDR2 from the germline V gene are MNHEY and SVGAGI. Trimming shortened V by 10 bases and J by 2 bases, and 15 bases separated the two germline ends. The CDR3 is 13 amino acids. The CDR3 region is CATATGGPYEQYF. The CDR3 DNA reads as TGTGCCACCGCGACAGGCGGACCCTACGAGCAGTACTTC.

The rearrangement uses TRBV27 and TRBJ2-5, with D hard to call. Germline CDR1 is MNHEY and CDR2 is SMNVEV (reference sequence). Trimming removed 6 bases at V and 4 bases at J, with 12 bases between. The CDR3 runs to 13 residues. The CDR3 bases are TGTGCCAGCAGACCATGGGTGGGAGAGACCCAGTACTTC. It codes for CASRPWVGETQYF.

The V and J genes are TRBV7-5 and TRBJ1-2. TRBV7-5 is deemed a pseudogene. The CDR3 is 17 amino acids. The CDR3 DNA reads TGTGCCAGAAACCAGAGGATCCGGGGGCCGACAAACTATGGCTACACCTTC. Amino acid sequence: CARNQRIRGPTNYGYTF.

The chain combines TRBV18 with TRBJ1-1, with D uncertain. Trimming removed 3 bases from V and 1 base from J, with 6 bases in between. The CDR3 covers 13 residues. Germline values: CDR1 KGHSH, CDR2 LQKENI. This CDR3 reads CASSPEPNTEAFF. CDR3 bases: TGTGCCAGCTCACCGGAGCCGAACACTGAAGCTTTCTTT.

The chain joins TRBV19 to TRBJ2-5; 10 bases are a match to TRBD2. This CDR3 is 14 amino acids long. CDR1 and CDR2 from the germline V gene are LNHDA and SQIVND (reference sequence). J was trimmed by 5 bases and V by 0 bases; bases with no gene match: 0. CDR3 sequence: CASSIETSGETQYF. DNA for the CDR3: TGTGCCAGTAGTATAGAGACTAGCGGGGAGACCCAGTACTTC.

This clone appeared once. This chain joins TRBV5-6 and TRBJ2-6, with TRBD1 identical over 7 bases. Germline-derived CDR1 and CDR2 are SGHDT and YYEEEE. This CDR3 contains 15 residues. The trim removed 5 bases at V and 2 bases at J, leaving 4 bases unmatched. The chain's CDR3 is CASSPDRAGANVLTF. CDR3 DNA sequence: TGTGCCAGCAGTCCAGACAGGGCTGGGGCCAACGTCCTGACTTTC.

This chain uses TRBV24-1 with TRBJ2-1; 12 positions match TRBD1. The CDR3 loop spans 16 amino acids. Germline CDR1 and CDR2: KGHDR and SFDVKD. The junction had 4 bases not matched to a gene; V was cut back by 3 bases and J by 5 bases. DNA of the CDR3: TGTGCCACCAGTGATATGGGACAGGGGGCCGACAATGAGCAGTTCTTC. Residues: CATSDMGQGADNEQFF.

The chain joins TRBV2 to TRBJ1-1; D gene uncertain. V was trimmed by 5 bases and J by 3 bases, leaving 7 bases between them. Germline-derived CDR1 and CDR2 are SNHLY and FYNNEI. This CDR3 contains 12 residues. CDR3 nucleotides: TGTGCCAGCAGTCTCCAAGACACTGAAGCTTTCTTT. It encodes CASSLQDTEAFF. The whole variable domain, remainder taken from reference TRBV2 and TRBJ1-1, is EPEVTQTPSHQVTQMGQEVILRCVPISNHLYFYWYRQILGQKVEFLVSFYNNEISEKSEIFDDQFSVERPDGSNFTLKIRSTKLEDSAMYFCASSLQDTEAFFGQGTRLTVV.

This chain connects TRBV27 to TRBJ2-2; no clear D gene. Between the trimmed V and J ends, which lost 6 bases and 6 bases, there was a span of 11 bases. CDR1 is MNHEY, CDR2 SMNVEV, per germline (reference sequence). The CDR3 extends over 13 amino acids. In DNA, the CDR3 is TGTGCCAGCAGCCTCAGGCAGTCCGGGGAGCTGTTTTTT. Translating it yields CASSLRQSGELFF.

The chain couples TRBV29-1 to TRBJ1-1, with unresolved D. V was clipped by 6 bases and J by 4 bases, with 15 bases between them. The CDR3 runs to 13 residues. Germline V gene lookup returns CDR1 SQVTM and CDR2 ANQGSEA. The CDR3 here is CSVLLVSATEAFF. The DNA for the CDR3 is TGCAGCGTCCTCTTAGTTTCGGCCACTGAAGCTTTCTTT.

The rearrangement links TRBV24-1 to TRBJ1-1, with D perhaps matching TRBD1 (6 bases). V was clipped by 5 bases and J by 10 bases, with 19 bases between them. The CDR3 loop spans 14 amino acids. Germline V gene sequence: CDR1 KGHDR, CDR2 SFDVKD. CDR3 amino acids: CATSVADSIWGAFF. Here the CDR3 DNA reads TGTGCCACCAGTGTTGCGGACAGCATCTGGGGAGCTTTCTTT.

CDR3 nucleotides: TGCGCCAGCAGCCAAACGTGGGACAGGGGTCAAGAGACCCAGTACTTC. Translating it yields CASSQTWDRGQETQYF. The rearrangement joins TRBV4-3 to TRBJ2-5; 10 bases fit TRBD1. Trimming at V came to 2 bases and at J to 2 bases, leaving 5 bases not matched to a gene. Germline V lookup: CDR1 LGHNA, CDR2 YSLEER. The CDR3 runs 16 residues.

This CDR3 reads CASSYSVNEQFF. Here the CDR3 DNA reads TGTGCCAGCAGTTACTCGGTAAATGAGCAGTTCTTC. The gene calls are TRBV6-6 and TRBJ2-1; D remains unclear. V lost 0 bases to trimming and J lost 7 bases, with 4 bases between them. Germline lookup yields CDR1 MNHNY and CDR2 SVGAGI (reference sequence). This CDR3 contains 12 residues.

The chain combines TRBV5-1 with TRBJ2-7; no reliable D call. Trimming removed 0 bases at V and 4 bases at J, with 11 bases between. Germline V CDR1 and CDR2: SGHRS, YFSETQ. The CDR3 length is 14 residues. The CDR3 bases are TGCGCCAGCAGCTTGGGGCAATCGTTTTACGAGCAGTACTTC. Protein sequence: CASSLGQSFYEQYF.

V and J are TRBV11-3 and TRBJ1-1; weak D call: TRBD1 (5 bases). Per germline, CDR1 SGHNT and CDR2 YENEEA. V shed 2 bases and J shed 6 bases, with 10 bases lying between them. CDR3 size: 13 residues. The chain's CDR3 is CASSLRRGAEAFF. As DNA, the CDR3 is TGTGCCAGCAGCTTAAGGCGGGGCGCTGAAGCTTTCTTT.

This chain joins TRBV4-1 and TRBJ1-2; D is unresolved. V shed 0 bases and J shed 4 bases, with 15 bases lying between them. This CDR3 spans 16 amino acids. Germline-derived CDR1 and CDR2 are MGHRA and YSYEKL. The CDR3 sequence is CASSQDTATWGYGYTF. CDR3 nucleotide sequence: TGCGCCAGCAGCCAAGATACCGCGACTTGGGGCTATGGCTACACCTTC.

The J gene is TRBJ2-3, the V gene TRBV6-5; D unresolved. V lost 6 bases and J lost 2, with 12 bases in between. The CDR3 extends over 14 amino acids. Germline-derived CDR1 and CDR2 are MNHEY and SVGAGI. The CDR3 DNA sequence: TGTGCCAGCAGCCGGACGGGCCCCACAGATACGCAGTATTTT. It codes for CASSRTGPTDTQYF.

The V call is TRBV18, the J call TRBJ1-2; D remains unclear. Trimming left V 0 bases short and J 2 bases short, with 13 bases between. The CDR3 covers 16 residues. Germline CDR1 reads KGHSH; CDR2 reads LQKENI. Here the CDR3 DNA reads TGTGCCAGCTCACCACCGTTGGATCCTACAAACTATGGCTACACCTTC. Encoded protein: CASSPPLDPTNYGYTF.